This TCR beta chain comes out of a study of T cell repertoires in cytomegalovirus infection. Study overall: CMV infection together with matching HLA type was indicated by public TCR beta signatures.

This clonotype was recorded at least ten times. What it binds is not known. Germline V gene data show CDR1 as SGHTA and CDR2 as FQGNSA. There are 15 residues in the CDR3. The V segment lost 4 bases and the J segment 5 bases; nucleotides outside the gene matches: 9. The study's findings and limits: HLA-C-restricted CMV-specific TCR beta clonotypes were dominant in the ex vivo response. Pooled public TCR beta family frequency picked out CMV carriers with the relevant HLA.

MiXCR was run by TCRdb on the reads, yielding one entry per CDR3 protein. Of 450,000 to 650,000 distinct CDR3 sequences in the sample, 26% are singletons; the top ten hold roughly 13%. The chain carries TRBV7-2 and TRBJ2-3, with 7 bases identical to TRBD1. Sequencing was done on a sample of PBMCs. The clonotype was recovered from a human donor in good health (CMV status not recorded). Some clones in this sample may be carry-over from other donors' samples. The CDR3 coding sequence is TGTGCCAGCAGCTCCGCCGAGGGGGCAGAAGATACGCAGTATTTT. It translates to CASSSAEGAEDTQYF.